This T cell receptor beta chain was identified in a study of cytomegalovirus exposure and HLA in healthy donors. Points from the study as a whole: As a later analysis showed, a missense DCLRE1C variant was linked to trimming of TCR beta V- and J-genes.

With regard to this clone: What it binds is not known.

This PCR relied on a set of 60 Vbeta primers and 13 Jbeta primers. TCRdb's table, derived via immunoSEQ multiplex PCR, lists solely in-frame clones and lacks some. Here the sample spans 130,000 to 150,000 clones, around 65% being singletons. J lost 11 bases, V lost 8 bases, and 6 bases had no gene match. The length of the CDR3 is 13 residues. The germline CDR1 and CDR2 sequences are MNHNS and SASEGT. The TCR sequence derives from a woman in her 30s in good health and CMV-seropositive. This chain joins TRBV6-1 and TRBJ1-6; the match to TRBD1 covers 10 bases. The specimen sequenced was PBMCs. The CDR3 loop is CASFGTGEAPLHF. The DNA for the CDR3 is TGTGCCAGCTTCGGGACAGGGGAGGCACCCCTCCACTTT.